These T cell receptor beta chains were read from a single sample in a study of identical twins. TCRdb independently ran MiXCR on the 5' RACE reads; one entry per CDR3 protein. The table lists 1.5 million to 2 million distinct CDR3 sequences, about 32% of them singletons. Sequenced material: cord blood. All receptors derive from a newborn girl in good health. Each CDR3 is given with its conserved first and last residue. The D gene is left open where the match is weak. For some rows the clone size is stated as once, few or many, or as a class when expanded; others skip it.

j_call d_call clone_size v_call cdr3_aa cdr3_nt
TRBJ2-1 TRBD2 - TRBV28 CASRARAGGSYNEQFF TGTGCCAGCAGGGCCCGAGCGGGAGGGTCCTACAATGAGCAGTTCTTC
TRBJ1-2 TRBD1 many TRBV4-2 CASSQDSGQVYGYTF TGTGCCAGCAGCCAAGATTCGGGACAGGTCTACGGCTACACCTTC
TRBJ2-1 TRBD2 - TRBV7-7 CASSVRLAGIHEQFF TGTGCTAGCAGCGTCCGACTAGCGGGAATCCATGAGCAGTTCTTC
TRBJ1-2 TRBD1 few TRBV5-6 CASSLADRGYTF TGTGCCAGCAGCTTGGCGGACAGGGGGTACACCTTC
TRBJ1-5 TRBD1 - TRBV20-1 CGARDPRTGQNQPQHF TGCGGTGCTAGAGATCCACGGACAGGGCAAAATCAGCCCCAGCATTTT
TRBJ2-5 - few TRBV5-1 CASSLRLANQETQYF TGCGCCAGCAGCTTGCGGCTAGCAAACCAAGAGACCCAGTACTTC
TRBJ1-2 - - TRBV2 CASSRAGRLYGYTF TGTGCCAGCAGTCGGGCAGGGCGTCTCTATGGCTACACCTTC
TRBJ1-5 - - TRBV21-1 CASSNRVQPQHF TGTGCCAGCAGCAACAGGGTTCAGCCCCAGCATTTT
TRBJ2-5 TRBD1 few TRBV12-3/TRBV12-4 CASSLDRGAGETQYF TGTGCCAGCAGTTTGGACAGGGGGGCAGGAGAGACCCAGTACTTC
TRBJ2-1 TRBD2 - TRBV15 CATSRELAGNQFF TGTGCCACCAGCAGAGAACTAGCGGGAAACCAGTTCTTC
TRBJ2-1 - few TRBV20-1 CSAPRSPRLDYNEQFF TGCAGTGCGCCCCGTTCGCCCAGGCTGGACTACAATGAGCAGTTCTTC
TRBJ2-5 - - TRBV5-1 CASSLRTSLQETQYF TGCGCCAGCAGCTTACGCACTAGTTTACAAGAGACCCAGTACTTC
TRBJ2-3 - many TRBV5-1 CASSLGALTDTQYF TGTGCCAGCAGCTTGGGGGCCCTCACAGATACGCAGTATTTT
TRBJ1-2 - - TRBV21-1 CASSKFMGQLGYTF TGTGCCAGCAGCAAATTCATGGGGCAGCTGGGCTACACCTTC
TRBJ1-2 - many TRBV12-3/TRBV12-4 CASSLPPGIYGYTF TGTGCCAGCAGTTTACCCCCAGGGATCTATGGCTACACCTTC
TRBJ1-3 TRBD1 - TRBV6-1 CASSEGTGGDTIYF TGTGCCAGCAGTGAAGGGACAGGGGGGGACACCATATATTTT
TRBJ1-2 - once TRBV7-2 CASNLWGAAGTYGYTF TGTGCCAGCAACCTCTGGGGGGCCGCAGGGACCTATGGCTACACCTTC
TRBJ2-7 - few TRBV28 CASSSGDRLYEQYF TGTGCCAGCAGTTCGGGGGACAGACTCTACGAGCAGTACTTC
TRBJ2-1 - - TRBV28 CASSVIVVATVEQFF TGTGCCAGCAGTGTTATAGTAGTAGCTACGGTTGAGCAGTTCTTC
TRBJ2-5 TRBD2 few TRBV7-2 CASSLVWGGQETQYF TGTGCCAGCAGCTTAGTTTGGGGGGGACAAGAGACCCAGTACTTC
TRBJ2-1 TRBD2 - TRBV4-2 CASSQDFPSSGGTNEQFF TGTGCCAGCAGCCAAGATTTTCCGTCTAGCGGGGGTACGAATGAGCAGTTCTTC
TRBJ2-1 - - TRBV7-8 CASSLGIRGPSYNEQFF TGTGCCAGCAGCTTAGGGATCAGGGGCCCCTCCTACAATGAGCAGTTCTTC
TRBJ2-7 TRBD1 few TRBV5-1 CASSRLTGTPYEQYF TGCGCCAGCAGCAGACTGACAGGGACCCCCTACGAGCAGTACTTC
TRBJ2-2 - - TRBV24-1 CATSDSNKNTGELFF TGTGCCACCAGTGATTCAAACAAAAACACCGGGGAGCTGTTTTTT
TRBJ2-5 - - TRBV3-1 CASTENRLAWETQYF TGTGCCAGCACCGAGAATAGGCTAGCGTGGGAGACCCAGTACTTC
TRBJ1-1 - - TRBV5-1 CASSLGAGEATEAFF TGCGCCAGCAGCTTGGGTGCAGGGGAGGCCACTGAAGCTTTCTTT
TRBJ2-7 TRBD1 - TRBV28 CASSGIGTGHHYEQYF TGTGCCAGCAGCGGCATCGGGACAGGGCATCACTACGAGCAGTACTTC
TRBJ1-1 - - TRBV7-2 CASSSEHLGTEAFF TGTGCCAGCAGTTCTGAACATCTCGGCACTGAAGCTTTCTTT
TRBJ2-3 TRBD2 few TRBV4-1 CASSRLLAGEDTQYF TGCGCCAGCAGCCGCCTACTAGCGGGGGAAGATACGCAGTATTTT
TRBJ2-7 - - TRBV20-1 CSARLEGYEQYF TGCAGTGCTAGGTTGGAGGGCTACGAGCAGTACTTC
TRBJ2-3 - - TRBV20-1 CSAKQGLLVNGTQYF TGCAGTGCTAAACAGGGTCTACTAGTTAATGGTACGCAGTATTTT
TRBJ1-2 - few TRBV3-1 CASSQGAAEGYTF TGTGCCAGCAGCCAAGGGGCGGCGGAAGGCTACACCTTC
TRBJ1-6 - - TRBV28 CATIGTAAVNSPLHF TGTGCCACCATCGGTACGGCAGCCGTTAATTCACCCCTCCACTTT
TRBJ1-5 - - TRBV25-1 CASSESNSNQPQHF TGTGCCAGCAGTGAATCTAATAGCAATCAGCCCCAGCATTTT
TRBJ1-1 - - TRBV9 CASSAGSAETFF TGTGCCAGCAGCGCCGGGTCGGCCGAAACTTTCTTT
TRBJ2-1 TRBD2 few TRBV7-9 CASSGRAVSSYNEQFF TGTGCCAGCAGCGGGAGGGCCGTTTCATCTTACAATGAGCAGTTCTTC
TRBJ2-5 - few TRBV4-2 CASGSGTQETQYF TGTGCCAGCGGATCCGGGACGCAAGAGACCCAGTACTTC
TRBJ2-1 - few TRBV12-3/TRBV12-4 CASSVDSISNEQFF TGTGCCAGCAGTGTCGACAGTATAAGCAATGAGCAGTTCTTC
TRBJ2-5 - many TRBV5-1 CASSLRSHEETQYF TGCGCCAGCAGCTTGAGGTCCCACGAAGAGACCCAGTACTTC
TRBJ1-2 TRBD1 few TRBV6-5 CASTQTGGGGYTF TGTGCCAGCACCCAGACAGGGGGTGGTGGCTACACCTTC
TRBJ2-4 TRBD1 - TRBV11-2 CASSLATGVVGIQYF TGTGCCAGCAGCTTAGCGACAGGGGTCGTGGGCATTCAGTACTTC
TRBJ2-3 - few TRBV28 CASSLGLVGVESDTQYF TGTGCCAGCAGTTTAGGCCTAGTTGGGGTGGAATCAGATACGCAGTATTTT
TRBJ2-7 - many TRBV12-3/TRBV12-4 CASSPLSDASYEQYF TGTGCCAGCAGTCCACTATCGGACGCCTCCTACGAGCAGTACTTC
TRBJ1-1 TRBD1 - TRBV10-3 CAISRTGGEAFF TGTGCCATCAGCCGTACAGGGGGTGAAGCTTTCTTT
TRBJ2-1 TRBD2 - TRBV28 CVSSLYLAGVFNEQFF TGTGTCAGCAGTCTTTATCTAGCGGGAGTATTTAATGAGCAGTTCTTC
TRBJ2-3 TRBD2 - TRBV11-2 CASSLGGSRYTDTQYF TGTGCCAGCAGCTTGGGGGGGTCCAGATACACAGATACGCAGTATTTT
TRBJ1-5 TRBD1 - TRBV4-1 CASSHEGQGAQPQHF TGCGCCAGCAGCCACGAAGGACAGGGGGCTCAGCCCCAGCATTTT
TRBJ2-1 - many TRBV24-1 CATSDYNEQFF TGTGCCACCAGTGATTACAATGAGCAGTTCTTC
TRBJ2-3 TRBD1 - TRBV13 CASSKPGQGYTDTKYF TGTGCCAGCAGCAAGCCGGGACAGGGCTACACAGATACGAAGTATTTT